The 9 T cell receptor beta chains below were found in one sample sequenced in a study of radiation and T cells in renal cell carcinoma (dated by TCRdb to about 2020). Receptors were amplified or captured by the immunoSEQ multiplex PCR assay. TCRdb stores this immuneACCESS table with in-frame sequences only. Part of the clones is absent; in the studies checked, under half of the shortfall reflects unresolved V genes, and no reason is known for the rest. The sample contains 100,000 to 150,000 clones, approximately 90% of them found a single time. Jointly, the top ten make up 5.8% of the sample. The sample's time point label is to be understood as: blood 2 weeks post-SBRT. What the treatment or condition label conveys for this sample: 15 Gy SBRT to primary tumor, nephrectomy 4 weeks later. The sample here was blood, taken from a patient whose treatment included radiotherapy and nephrectomy. The receptors derive from a woman between 65 and 79 years old with renal cell carcinoma.

The chain recombines TRBV6-1 with TRBJ1-2; 7 nucleotides align to TRBD1. Unmatched junction bases numbered 6, after V lost 6 bases and J lost 2 bases. The length of the CDR3 is 14 residues. CDR1 MNHNS and CDR2 SASEGT come from the germline V gene. The DNA for the CDR3 is TGTGCCAGCAGCCTCAGGACAGGCAACTATGGCTACACCTTC. Protein: CASSLRTGNYGYTF.

The rearrangement links TRBV4-3 to TRBJ2-7; D remains ambiguous. Between the trimmed V and J ends, which lost 0 bases and 2 bases, there was a span of 11 bases. This CDR3 spans 15 amino acids. Germline CDR1 LGHNA, CDR2 YSLEER. CDR3 in DNA: TGCGCCAGCAGCCAAGAATTCAGTCGGACCTACGAGCAGTACTTC. This translates into CASSQEFSRTYEQYF.

As concerns this clone: Other DNA variants within this sample encode the same CDR3. The chain recombines TRBV19 with TRBJ1-1; D ambiguous. CDR3 length equals 11 residues. The V end lost 5 bases, the J end lost 1 base, and 2 bases lay between the germline ends. The germline gives CDR1 LNHDA, CDR2 SQIVND (reference sequence). The CDR3 bases are TGTGCCAGTAGTCGGAACACTGAAGCTTTCTTT. Translating it yields CASSRNTEAFF.

This clone appeared a few times. J is TRBJ1-1 and V is TRBV6-5; 7 nucleotides agree with TRBD1. Germline V CDR1 and CDR2: MNHEY, SVGAGI. With 6 bases clipped from V and 8 bases from J, the junction kept 6 bases outside the gene matches. The CDR3 loop spans 12 amino acids. The CDR3 protein is CASRRQGVEAFF. The CDR3 nucleotides read TGTGCCAGCAGGCGACAGGGCGTGGAAGCTTTCTTT.

The DNA for the CDR3 is TGTGCCAGCGCGACAGGGGATACTGGAAACACCATATATTTT. It codes for CASATGDTGNTIYF. This sequence joins TRBV6-6 and TRBJ1-3, with TRBD1 identical over 8 bases. Germline loops: CDR1 MNHNY, CDR2 SVGAGI (reference sequence). V lost 8 bases to trimming and J lost 2 bases; unmatched junction nucleotides: 5. There are 14 residues in the CDR3.

V usage is TRBV7-3 and J usage is TRBJ2-3; the match to TRBD2 covers 10 bases. Germline V lookup: CDR1 SGHTA, CDR2 FQGTGA. The CDR3 covers 16 residues. V trimming: 2 bases; J trimming: 5 bases; junction bases outside the gene matches: 7. CDR3 region: CASSLVAGGNRDTQYF. CDR3 in DNA: TGTGCCAGCAGCTTAGTAGCGGGGGGTAATCGAGATACGCAGTATTTT. The entire variable domain, with the rest obtained from reference TRBV7-3 and TRBJ2-3, is as follows: GAGVSQTPSNKVTEKGKYVELRCDPISGHTALYWYRQSLGQGPEFLIYFQGTGAADDSGLPNDRFFAVRPEGSVSTLKIQRTERGDSAVYLCASSLVAGGNRDTQYFGPGTRLTVL.

The genes are TRBV7-9 and TRBJ2-2, with D hard to call. Trimming removed 5 bases from V and 0 bases from J, with 10 bases in between. The CDR3 is 15 residues long. Germline values: CDR1 SEHNR, CDR2 FQNEAQ (reference sequence). The CDR3 nucleotides read TGTGCCAGCAGCCCGGGCGCGACGAACACCGGGGAGCTGTTTTTT. Translated: CASSPGATNTGELFF.

The CDR3 bases are TGTGCCAGCAGTACCCGGGACAGGGGAGCCGAAGCTTTCTTT. This gives the protein CASSTRDRGAEAFF. The chain joins TRBV7-6 to TRBJ1-1; TRBD1 agrees at 10 bases. In germline, CDR1 is SGHVS, CDR2 FNYEAQ. The V gene end was trimmed by 6 bases and the J gene end by 8 bases; junction bases not matched to a gene: 9. This CDR3 comprises 14 residues.

The genes are TRBV5-5 and TRBJ2-3; no reliable D call. V was trimmed by 1 base and J by 0 bases, leaving 9 bases between them. Germline assignment: CDR1 SGHKS and CDR2 YYEKEE (reference sequence). There are 15 residues in the CDR3. The CDR3 bases are TGTGCCAGCAGCTTGCCATTACCTAGCACAGATACGCAGTATTTT. It yields the protein CASSLPLPSTDTQYF.